This T cell receptor (beta chain) was sequenced for a study of OX40 agonist ivuxolimab in advanced cancers. Repertoires were generated with immunoSEQ multiplex PCR, while TCRdb's copy carries only in-frame clones and drops some. Counted here are approximately 22,000 clones, about 88% occurring once; the ten biggest clones make up 34%. Looked up from germline, CDR1 is MNHEY and CDR2 is SMNVEV (reference sequence). V shed 4 bases and J shed 0 bases, with 9 bases lying between them. The CDR3 is made up of 15 amino acids. The sequences come from CD4+ or CD8+ T cells sorted from blood, collected in a trial of the OX40 agonist ivuxolimab. The sequence came from an adult with an advanced solid tumor such as melanoma, head and neck, liver or kidney cancer. The chain carries TRBV27 and TRBJ1-4, with a weak D call TRBD1 (5 bases). Here the CDR3 DNA reads TGTGCCAGCAGTTCGGGGGGGACAACTAATGAAAAACTGTTTTTT. Translation gives CASSSGGTTNEKLFF.